A single sample is the source of the 15 T cell receptor beta chains below, sequenced in a study of Graves' ophthalmopathy and Graves' hyperthyroidism. Researchers took RNA transcripts and amplified TCR beta CDR3 regions from them. An initial RT-PCR round employing HTBI primers preceded a second-round multiplex PCR. Via MiXCR, TCRdb re-called the multiplex PCR reads, giving one row per CDR3 protein. Among roughly 160,000 distinct CDR3 sequences, over 35% were seen once, and the ten largest hold less than 6%. Sequencing was carried out using peripheral blood. Receptors originate from a woman aged 40 to 50 with Graves' ophthalmopathy.

This clonotype was counted at least ten times. V gene TRBV6-4 combines with J gene TRBJ1-5; a possible D gene is TRBD1 (6 bases). The CDR3 totals 15 residues. V lost 6 bases and J 3 bases, leaving 15 bases between the germline ends. Per the germline V gene, CDR1 is MRHNA and CDR2 is SNTAGT. The CDR3 sequence: CASSPDGGFNQPQHF. CDR3 in DNA: TGTGCCAGCAGCCCTGACGGGGGCTTCAATCAGCCCCAGCATTTT.

The CDR3 DNA reads TGTGCCAGCAGCTTAGATAGTTGGTCTAGCGGGAAGGCGGCCTCCTACGAGCAGTACTTC. It translates to CASSLDSWSSGKAASYEQYF. The chain is built from TRBV11-2 and TRBJ2-7; 9 bases match TRBD2. From germline, CDR1 is SGHAT and CDR2 FQNNGV. Losses at the gene ends were 0 bases for V and 0 bases for J; bases not matched to a gene: 15. CDR3 length equals 20 residues. The full variable domain, its missing parts supplied by reference TRBV11-2 and TRBJ2-7, is EAGVAQSPRYKIIEKRQSVAFWCNPISGHATLYWYQQILGQGPKLLIQFQNNGVVDDSQLPKDRFSAERLKGVDSTLKIQPAKLEDSAVYLCASSLDSWSSGKAASYEQYFGPGTRLTVT.

This clonotype was seen at least ten times. V and J are TRBV29-1 and TRBJ1-2; 7 nucleotides align to TRBD1. CDR3 length: 15 residues. V trimming: 3 bases; J trimming: 5 bases; junction bases outside the gene matches: 12. Looked up from germline, CDR1 is SQVTM and CDR2 is ANQGSEA. The CDR3 bases are TGCAGCGTTGATAGAGCGGAGGGGGCTGGTTATGGCTACACCTTC. This sequence encodes CSVDRAEGAGYGYTF.

The chain combines TRBV6-5 with TRBJ2-7, with D hard to call. CDR3 size: 15 residues. In germline, CDR1 is MNHEY, CDR2 SVGAGI. Trimming removed 2 bases at V and 4 bases at J, with 15 bases between. DNA for the CDR3: TGTGCCAGCAGTTACAGGATTGGGGAATCTTACGAGCAGTACTTC. Protein product: CASSYRIGESYEQYF.

This clonotype showed up many times. The V and J genes are TRBV7-9 and TRBJ1-1; 8 nucleotides line up with TRBD1. This CDR3 is built from 13 residues. V lost 5 bases to trimming and J lost 6 bases; unmatched junction nucleotides: 5. Germline V CDR1 and CDR2: SEHNR, FQNEAQ (reference sequence). The CDR3 reads CASSPQGAPEAFF. CDR3 sequence (DNA): TGTGCCAGCAGCCCGCAGGGGGCTCCTGAAGCTTTCTTT.

The chain links TRBV11-2 to TRBJ2-2; perhaps TRBD2 as D (6 bases). Trimming stripped 4 bases from V and 3 bases from J, with 12 bases between. Germline V gives CDR1 SGHAT, CDR2 FQNNGV. This CDR3 is 15 amino acids long. The CDR3 is CASSSGTGDTGELFF. CDR3 in DNA: TGTGCCAGCAGCTCCGGGACTGGGGACACCGGGGAGCTGTTTTTT. Full variable domain (outside the CDR3, taken from reference TRBV11-2 and TRBJ2-2): EAGVAQSPRYKIIEKRQSVAFWCNPISGHATLYWYQQILGQGPKLLIQFQNNGVVDDSQLPKDRFSAERLKGVDSTLKIQPAKLEDSAVYLCASSSGTGDTGELFFGEGSRLTVL.

This clonotype was counted ten times or more. The chain has TRBV11-2 and TRBJ2-2; TRBD2 agrees at 7 bases. The CDR3 is 15 residues long. Germline trimming cut 5 bases from V and 0 bases from J; bases unmatched to any gene: 3. Germline values: CDR1 SGHAT, CDR2 FQNNGV. CDR3 nucleotides: TGTGCCAGCAGCGCGGGACTATCGAACACCGGGGAGCTGTTTTTT. This gives the protein CASSAGLSNTGELFF.

This clonotype is a singleton in its sample. The V and J genes are TRBV20-1 and TRBJ1-2; weak D call: TRBD1 (5 bases). CDR3 size: 12 residues. CDR1 DFQATT and CDR2 SNEGSKA come from the germline V gene (reference sequence). Trimming took 5 bases from V and 9 from J, leaving 16 bases between them. In DNA form, the CDR3 reads TGCAGTGCTGGCGACGGGGGGAGACGCTACACCTTC. Protein product: CSAGDGGRRYTF.

This clonotype was seen at least ten times. The genes are TRBV6-2 or TRBV6-3 and TRBJ1-5, with 7 bases fitting TRBD1. Trimming cost V 6 bases and J 4 bases; bases outside gene matches: 9. CDR1 is MNHEY, CDR2 SVGEGT, per germline. The CDR3 has 15 residues. CDR3 region: CASRPNRGANQPQHF. The CDR3 DNA reads as TGTGCCAGCAGGCCCAACAGGGGCGCGAATCAGCCCCAGCATTTT.

This chain joins TRBV20-1 and TRBJ2-2, with 8 nucleotides matching TRBD1. Trimming removed 5 bases from V and 6 bases from J; junction bases left unmatched: 8. The CDR3 consists of 14 residues. Germline loops: CDR1 DFQATT, CDR2 SNEGSKA (reference sequence). The DNA for the CDR3 is TGCAGTGCTCCTGACGACAGGGGAGCCGGGGAGCTGTTTTTT. Translating gives CSAPDDRGAGELFF.

The chain has TRBV6-5 and TRBJ2-7; possible D gene TRBD1, 6 bases. Trimming shortened V by 2 bases and J by 6 bases, and 14 bases separated the two germline ends. The CDR3 is 14 residues long. The V gene's germline CDR1 is MNHEY and CDR2 SVGAGI. The CDR3 sequence: CASSYAGRGVEQYF. The CDR3 region has the DNA TGTGCCAGCAGTTACGCGGGCAGGGGAGTCGAGCAGTACTTC.

This clonotype occurred many times. The gene calls are TRBV7-9 and TRBJ1-2; D is ambiguous. CDR1 SEHNR and CDR2 FQNEAQ come from the germline V gene (reference sequence). V lost 3 bases to trimming and J lost 4 bases, with 15 bases between them. This CDR3 is 15 amino acids long. In DNA form, the CDR3 reads TGTGCCAGCAGCTTGACTGACTCGCCCCTCTATGGCTACACCTTC. Translated: CASSLTDSPLYGYTF.

Ten or more counts support this clonotype. The genes are TRBV12-3 or TRBV12-4 and TRBJ2-5, with D hard to call. Trimming cost V 6 bases and J 2 bases, with 13 bases left between them. The CDR3 extends over 14 amino acids. CDR3: CASSPHGPQETQYF. In DNA, the CDR3 is TGTGCCAGCAGCCCACATGGCCCTCAAGAGACCCAGTACTTC.

The rearrangement links TRBV7-8 to TRBJ2-2, with D possibly TRBD2 on 5 matching bases. The CDR3 runs to 16 residues. Trimming pared 5 bases from V and 4 bases from J, leaving 17 bases between. In germline, CDR1 is SGHVS, CDR2 FQNEAQ. CDR3 residues: CASSHYGGLSTGELFF. Written as DNA, the CDR3 is TGTGCCAGCAGCCACTACGGCGGGCTTAGCACCGGGGAGCTGTTTTTT.

Many counts were recorded for this clonotype. This chain uses TRBV24-1 with TRBJ2-7; D is possibly TRBD1 (5 bases). The CDR3 contains 13 residues. Trimming took 4 bases from V and 5 from J, leaving 11 bases between them. The germline V gene has CDR1 KGHDR and CDR2 SFDVKD. The CDR3 is CATSEDNSNEQYF. CDR3 DNA: TGTGCCACCAGTGAGGACAATAGCAACGAGCAGTACTTC.